This TCR beta chain was retrieved from a study of T cell responses to AZD1222 COVID-19 vaccine. Whole-study findings and limits: Distributed over spike, vaccine-associated CD4 TCRs predominated at 160-218 and 743-854. Reports indicate that nearly half of spike-specific TCRs are directed at unmutated variant regions. A mostly white British donor set with more females was recruited, and clonal diversity was possibly underestimated.

This CDR3 has 15 amino acids. Trimming at V came to 5 bases and at J to 9 bases, leaving 14 bases not matched to a gene. CDR1 is MDHEN, CDR2 SYDVKM, per germline. Remarks on this clone: Antigen unknown.

Second-dose groups at about 4 or about 12 weeks were pooled. TCRdb's copy holds only in-frame clones and misses some; the assay was immunoSEQ multiplex PCR. This sample has approximately 80,000 clones, with over 75% found just once. The TCR comes from an adult who received the AZD1222 COVID-19 vaccine. The chain carries TRBV28 and TRBJ2-7, with 9 bases that match TRBD1. The specimen comprised peripheral blood, sampled 28 days after the second AZD1222 dose. The CDR3 bases are TGTGCCAGCAGTGCGGGGACAGGGCCTAGAATGGGGCAGTACTTC. Encoded protein: CASSAGTGPRMGQYF.